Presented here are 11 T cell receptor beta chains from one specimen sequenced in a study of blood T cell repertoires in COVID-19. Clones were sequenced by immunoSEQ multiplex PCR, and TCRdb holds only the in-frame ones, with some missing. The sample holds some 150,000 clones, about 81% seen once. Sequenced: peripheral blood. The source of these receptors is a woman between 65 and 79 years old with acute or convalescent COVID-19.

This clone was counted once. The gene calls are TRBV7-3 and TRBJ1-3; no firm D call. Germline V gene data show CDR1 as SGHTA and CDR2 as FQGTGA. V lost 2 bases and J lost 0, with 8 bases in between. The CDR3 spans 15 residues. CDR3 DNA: TGTGCCAGCAGCTTAGATTCAGGCTCTGGAAACACCATATATTTT. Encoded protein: CASSLDSGSGNTIYF.

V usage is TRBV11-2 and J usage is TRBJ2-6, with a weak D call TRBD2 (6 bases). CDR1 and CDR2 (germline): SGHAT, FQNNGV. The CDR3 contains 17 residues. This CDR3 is CATQVGFWGAGANVLTF. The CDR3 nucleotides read TGTGCTACGCAGGTGGGGTTTTGGGGGGCTGGGGCCAACGTCCTGACTTTC.

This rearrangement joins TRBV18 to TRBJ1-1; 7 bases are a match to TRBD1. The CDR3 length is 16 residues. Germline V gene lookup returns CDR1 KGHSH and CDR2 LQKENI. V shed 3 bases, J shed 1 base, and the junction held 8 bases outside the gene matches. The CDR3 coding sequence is TGTGCCAGCTCACCCCAGGAGACAGGGACGAACACTGAAGCTTTCTTT. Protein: CASSPQETGTNTEAFF.

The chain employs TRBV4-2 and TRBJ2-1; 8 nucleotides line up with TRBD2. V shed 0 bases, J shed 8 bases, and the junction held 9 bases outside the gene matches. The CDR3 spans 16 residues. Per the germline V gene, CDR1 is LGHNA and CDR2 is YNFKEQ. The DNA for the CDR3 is TGTGCCAGCAGCCAAGAGTCCCGGGGGGGGCGCTATGAGCAGTTCTTC. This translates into CASSQESRGGRYEQFF.

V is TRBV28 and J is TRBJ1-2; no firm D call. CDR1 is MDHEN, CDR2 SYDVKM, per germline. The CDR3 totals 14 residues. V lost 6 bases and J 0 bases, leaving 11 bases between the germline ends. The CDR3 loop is CASSKGGSNYGYTF. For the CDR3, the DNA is TGTGCCAGCAGCAAGGGAGGGTCTAACTATGGCTACACCTTC.

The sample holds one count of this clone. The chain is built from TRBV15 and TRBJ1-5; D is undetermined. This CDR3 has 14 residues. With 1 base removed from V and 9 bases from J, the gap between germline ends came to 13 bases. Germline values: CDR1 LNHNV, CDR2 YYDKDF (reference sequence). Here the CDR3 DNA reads TGTGCCACCAGCAGAGGACCGCTAGTTTGGCCCCAGCATTTT. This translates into CATSRGPLVWPQHF.

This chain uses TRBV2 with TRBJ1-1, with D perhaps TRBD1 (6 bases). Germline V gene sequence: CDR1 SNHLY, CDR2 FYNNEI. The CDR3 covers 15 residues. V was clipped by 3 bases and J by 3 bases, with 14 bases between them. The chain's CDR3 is CASSDRGGGHTEAFF. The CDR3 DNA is TGTGCCAGCAGTGATAGAGGGGGAGGGCACACTGAAGCTTTCTTT. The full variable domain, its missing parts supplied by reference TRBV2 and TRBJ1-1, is EPEVTQTPSHQVTQMGQEVILRCVPISNHLYFYWYRQILGQKVEFLVSFYNNEISEKSEIFDDQFSVERPDGSNFTLKIRSTKLEDSAMYFCASSDRGGGHTEAFFGQGTRLTVV.

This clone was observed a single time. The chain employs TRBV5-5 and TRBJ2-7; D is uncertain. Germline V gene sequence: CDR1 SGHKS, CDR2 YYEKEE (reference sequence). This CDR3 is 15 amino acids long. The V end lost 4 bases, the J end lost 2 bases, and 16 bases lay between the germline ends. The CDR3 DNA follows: TGTGCCAGCAGCGGTTCGACACGCGTCCCCTACGAGCAGTACTTC. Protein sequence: CASSGSTRVPYEQYF.

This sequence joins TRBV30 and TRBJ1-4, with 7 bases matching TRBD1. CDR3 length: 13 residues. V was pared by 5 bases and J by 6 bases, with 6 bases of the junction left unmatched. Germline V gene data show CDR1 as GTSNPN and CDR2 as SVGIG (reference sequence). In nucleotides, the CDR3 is TGTGCCTGGCAACAGGGGTGGGATGAAAAACTGTTTTTT. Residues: CAWQQGWDEKLFF.

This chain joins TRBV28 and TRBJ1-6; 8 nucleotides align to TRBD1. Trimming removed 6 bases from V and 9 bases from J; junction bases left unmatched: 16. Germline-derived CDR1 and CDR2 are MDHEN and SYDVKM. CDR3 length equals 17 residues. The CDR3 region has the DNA TGTGCCAGCAGCCGTCCTTCGACAGGGGTTAGTGTTTCACCCCTCCACTTT. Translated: CASSRPSTGVSVSPLHF.

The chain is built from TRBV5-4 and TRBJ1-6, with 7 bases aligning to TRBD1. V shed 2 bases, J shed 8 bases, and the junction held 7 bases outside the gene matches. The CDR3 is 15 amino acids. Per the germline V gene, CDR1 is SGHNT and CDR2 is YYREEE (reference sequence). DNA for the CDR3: TGTGCCAGCAGCTTCCTGACAGGGCAAGATTCACCCCTCCACTTT. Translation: CASSFLTGQDSPLHF.